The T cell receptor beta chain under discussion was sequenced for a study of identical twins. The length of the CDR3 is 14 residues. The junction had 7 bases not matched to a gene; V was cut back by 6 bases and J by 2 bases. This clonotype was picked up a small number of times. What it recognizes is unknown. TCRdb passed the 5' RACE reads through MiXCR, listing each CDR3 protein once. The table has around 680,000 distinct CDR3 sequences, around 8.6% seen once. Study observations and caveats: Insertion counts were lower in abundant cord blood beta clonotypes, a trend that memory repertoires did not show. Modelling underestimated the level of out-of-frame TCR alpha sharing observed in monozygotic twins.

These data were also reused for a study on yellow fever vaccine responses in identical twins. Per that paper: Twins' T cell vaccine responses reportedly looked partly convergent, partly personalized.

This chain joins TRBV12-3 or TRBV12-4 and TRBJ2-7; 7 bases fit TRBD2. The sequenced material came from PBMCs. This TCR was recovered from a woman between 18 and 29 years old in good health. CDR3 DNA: TGTGCCAGCAGGCTCAGGGAGGGCACCTACGAGCAGTACTTC. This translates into CASRLREGTYEQYF.